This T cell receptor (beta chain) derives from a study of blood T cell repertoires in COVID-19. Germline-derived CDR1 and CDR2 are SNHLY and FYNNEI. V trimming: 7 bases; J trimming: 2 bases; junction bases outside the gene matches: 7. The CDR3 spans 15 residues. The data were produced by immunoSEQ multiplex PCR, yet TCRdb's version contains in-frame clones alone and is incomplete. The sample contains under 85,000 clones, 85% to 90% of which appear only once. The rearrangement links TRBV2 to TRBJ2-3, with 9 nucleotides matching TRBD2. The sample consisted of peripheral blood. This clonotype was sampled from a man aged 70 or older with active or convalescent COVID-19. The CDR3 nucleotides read TGTGCCAGCAACCAACTAGCGGGCTTCACAGATACGCAGTATTTT. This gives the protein CASNQLAGFTDTQYF. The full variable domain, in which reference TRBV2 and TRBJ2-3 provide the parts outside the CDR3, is EPEVTQTPSHQVTQMGQEVILRCVPISNHLYFYWYRQILGQKVEFLVSFYNNEISEKSEIFDDQFSVERPDGSNFTLKIRSTKLEDSAMYFCASNQLAGFTDTQYFGPGTRLTVL.